The 17 T cell receptor beta chains presented below share a single source sample, sequenced in a study of cytomegalovirus exposure and HLA in healthy donors. The protocol was immunoSEQ multiplex PCR, while the TCRdb copy is restricted to in-frame clones and leaves out a portion. The profile shows tens of thousands of clones, 95% to 96% of them singletons. Sequencing was done on a sample of PBMCs. All receptors derive from a woman aged 18-35 years in good health and CMV-seropositive.

The chain employs TRBV6-1 and TRBJ2-3, with 15 bases aligning to TRBD2. Germline V lookup: CDR1 MNHNS, CDR2 SASEGT. The CDR3 length is 19 residues. Losses at the gene ends were 2 bases for V and 3 bases for J; bases not matched to a gene: 9. CDR3 nucleotide sequence: TGTGCCAGCAGTGAACGGACTAGCGGGAGGGTGGTTGGGACAGATACGCAGTATTTT. Its protein is CASSERTSGRVVGTDTQYF.

V is TRBV6-1 and J is TRBJ1-3, with unresolved D. V dropped 4 bases and J dropped 2 bases, with 9 bases sitting between them. The CDR3 loop spans 14 amino acids. Per the germline V gene, CDR1 is MNHNS and CDR2 is SASEGT. In DNA form, the CDR3 reads TGTGCCAGCAGTGGAGGATCTCCTGGAAACACCATATATTTT. It specifies CASSGGSPGNTIYF.

The chain recombines TRBV5-8 with TRBJ2-7; D ambiguous. CDR3 length: 13 amino acids. Germline V gene data show CDR1 as SGHTS and CDR2 as YDEGEE. Trimming took 1 base from V and 3 from J, leaving 8 bases between them. The CDR3 DNA reads TGTGCCAGCAGCTTGTCCCCGGGCTACGAGCAGTACTTC. Protein sequence: CASSLSPGYEQYF.

The gene calls are TRBV5-4 and TRBJ1-2; D is possibly TRBD1 (6 bases). Trimming stripped 5 bases from V and 3 bases from J, with 20 bases between. This CDR3 comprises 16 residues. CDR1 and CDR2 from the germline V gene are SGHNT and YYREEE (reference sequence). Here the CDR3 DNA reads TGTGCCAGCAGTGTTGGGATTTCAGGGGCTGACTATGGCTACACCTTC. Translating gives CASSVGISGADYGYTF.

The chain employs TRBV15 and TRBJ2-1, with 8 bases aligning to TRBD2. Germline V gene lookup returns CDR1 LNHNV and CDR2 YYDKDF (reference sequence). V gave up 1 base and J gave up 8 bases; unmatched junction bases: 4. CDR3 length equals 14 residues. In DNA, the CDR3 is TGTGCCACCAGCAGAGCTAGCGGGCCGGATGAGCAGTTCTTC. This encodes CATSRASGPDEQFF.

The chain uses TRBV9 and TRBJ2-3, with 7 nucleotides matching TRBD1. J gave up 0 bases and V 4 bases, and 8 bases lay outside the gene matches. Germline lookup yields CDR1 SGDLS and CDR2 YYNGEE. CDR3 size: 16 residues. The CDR3 loop reads CASSPRTGSSTDTQYF. DNA of the CDR3: TGTGCCAGCAGCCCACGGACAGGCTCTAGCACAGATACGCAGTATTTT.

The chain is built from TRBV13 and TRBJ2-5, with 10 positions matching TRBD2. The CDR3 length is 15 residues. Germline V gene sequence: CDR1 PRHDT, CDR2 FYEKMQ (reference sequence). V dropped 5 bases and J dropped 5; count of bases not matched to a gene: 8. The CDR3 protein is CASSTSGRAGETQYF. CDR3 bases: TGTGCCAGCAGCACCAGCGGGAGGGCCGGGGAGACCCAGTACTTC.

This rearrangement joins TRBV11-3 to TRBJ2-2; the D gene is possibly TRBD2 (5 bases). Germline V gives CDR1 SGHNT, CDR2 YENEEA. V lost 4 bases, J lost 7 bases, and 10 bases lay in between. The length of the CDR3 is 13 residues. The CDR3 region is CASSSTSVGELFF. The CDR3, as DNA: TGTGCCAGCAGCTCCACTAGTGTCGGGGAGCTGTTTTTT. The full variable domain, rest sourced from reference TRBV11-3 and TRBJ2-2, is EAGVVQSPRYKIIEKKQPVAFWCNPISGHNTLYWYLQNLGQGPELLIRYENEEAVDDSQLPKDRFSAERLKGVDSTLKIQPAELGDSAVYLCASSSTSVGELFFGEGSRLTVL.

The V and J genes are TRBV6-6 and TRBJ2-1, with D possibly TRBD2 on 6 matching bases. V lost 0 bases and J lost 15, with 12 bases in between. The germline gives CDR1 MNHNY, CDR2 SVGAGI (reference sequence). The CDR3 totals 12 residues. The CDR3 region is CASSYSLRESFF. DNA of the CDR3: TGTGCCAGCAGTTACTCGCTACGGGAGTCGTTCTTC.

This clone was seen once. The genes are TRBV30 and TRBJ1-2; D uncertain. Germline CDR1 and CDR2: GTSNPN and SVGIG (reference sequence). The CDR3 runs 11 residues. V lost 5 bases and J 0 bases, leaving 4 bases between the germline ends. The CDR3 region is CAWRPNYGYTF. The CDR3 bases are TGTGCCTGGCGTCCTAACTATGGCTACACCTTC.

V and J are TRBV28 and TRBJ2-2; tentatively, D is TRBD1 (6 bases). CDR3 size: 16 residues. Germline V gene data show CDR1 as MDHEN and CDR2 as SYDVKM. V was clipped by 8 bases and J by 3 bases, with 19 bases between them. The CDR3 nucleotides are TGTGCCAGCTGCCCCGGGCGGACAGACCACACCGGGGAGCTGTTTTTT. This translates into CASCPGRTDHTGELFF.

The chain links TRBV2 to TRBJ2-7; 7 bases align to TRBD2. Germline trimming cut 6 bases from V and 6 bases from J; bases unmatched to any gene: 17. The germline gives CDR1 SNHLY, CDR2 FYNNEI. The CDR3 extends over 16 amino acids. The CDR3 here is CASSVSRGGLPREQYF. The CDR3 bases are TGTGCCAGCAGCGTATCTAGGGGAGGGTTGCCCCGCGAGCAGTACTTC.

This clone was seen more than once but under ten times. This sequence joins TRBV7-2 and TRBJ2-7; 10 nucleotides match TRBD2. The germline V gene has CDR1 SGHTA and CDR2 FQGNSA. V dropped 10 bases and J dropped 5; count of bases not matched to a gene: 8. The CDR3 extends over 13 amino acids. The CDR3 spells CATQREGHNEQYF. CDR3 DNA sequence: TGTGCCACCCAGCGGGAGGGCCACAACGAGCAGTACTTC.

This clone was observed once. The genes are TRBV4-2 and TRBJ2-7; 12 bases agree with TRBD2. Germline CDR1 reads LGHNA; CDR2 reads YNFKEQ. V lost 1 base to trimming and J lost 4 bases; unmatched junction nucleotides: 2. The CDR3 spans 15 residues. This chain's CDR3 is CASSQALAGGYEQYF. In DNA, the CDR3 is TGTGCCAGCAGCCAAGCTCTAGCGGGAGGGTACGAGCAGTACTTC.

The chain couples TRBV6-5 to TRBJ1-5; 8 nucleotides match TRBD1. This CDR3 is built from 15 residues. The V and J ends lost 2 bases and 5 bases, in that order; junction bases with no gene match: 5. Per germline, CDR1 MNHEY and CDR2 SVGAGI. DNA of the CDR3: TGTGCCAGCAGTTACACCCAGACAGGGGATCAGCCCCAGCATTTT. It encodes CASSYTQTGDQPQHF.

The J gene is TRBJ2-5, the V gene TRBV19, with 12 bases fitting TRBD2. With V trimmed by 0 bases and J by 4 bases, 6 bases remained unmatched. Germline V CDR1 and CDR2: LNHDA, SQIVND (reference sequence). This CDR3 region has 17 residues. The CDR3 loop is CASSIDLASGRGETQYF. CDR3 nucleotide sequence: TGTGCCAGTAGTATAGATCTTGCTAGCGGGAGGGGAGAGACCCAGTACTTC. The entire variable domain, with the rest obtained from reference TRBV19 and TRBJ2-5, is as follows: DGGITQSPKYLFRKEGQNVTLSCEQNLNHDAMYWYRQDPGQGLRLIYYSQIVNDFQKGDIAEGYSVSREKKESFPLTVTSAQKNPTAFYLCASSIDLASGRGETQYFGPGTRLLVL.

This sequence joins TRBV30 and TRBJ2-2, with 7 bases lining up with TRBD1. This CDR3 comprises 15 residues. CDR1 and CDR2 from the germline V gene are GTSNPN and SVGIG (reference sequence). J was trimmed by 4 bases and V by 3 bases; bases with no gene match: 8. This chain's CDR3 is CAWSSDRVATGELFF. The CDR3, as DNA: TGTGCCTGGAGCTCAGACAGGGTGGCCACCGGGGAGCTGTTTTTT.